The clone carrying this T cell receptor beta chain was picked up one time. This specimen comes from a study of blood T cell repertoires in COVID-19. In the study overall: The origin of the acute and convalescent COVID-19 samples was the United States, Italy and Spain. Sample material is recorded as cDNA or gDNA derived from T cells, B-cell-depleted T cells, or PBMCs.

Assay: immunoSEQ multiplex PCR; the TCRdb copy retains only in-frame clones and omits some. The sample lists approximately 37,000 clones; around 86% were seen once. The germline gives CDR1 SGHRS, CDR2 YFSETQ. The CDR3 runs to 15 residues. The V and J ends lost 3 bases and 4 bases, in that order; junction bases with no gene match: 5. V and J are TRBV5-1 and TRBJ2-3; 10 positions match TRBD2. The source is a man in his forties or fifties in a cohort sampled during active COVID-19. Sequencing was performed on peripheral blood. CDR3 sequence: CASSWTSGRADTQYF. The CDR3 DNA sequence: TGCGCCAGCAGCTGGACGAGCGGGAGGGCAGATACGCAGTATTTT.